This T cell receptor (beta chain) was observed in a study of response to subunit inactivated influenza vaccine. The CDR3 covers 14 residues. V was pared by 3 bases and J by 7 bases, with 10 bases of the junction left unmatched. The germline V gene encodes CDR1 DFQATT and CDR2 SNEGSKA (reference sequence). This clonotype has more than one count but fewer than ten. TCRdb used MiXCR to reprocess the RT-PCR reads, holding one entry per CDR3 protein. Among 450,000 to 700,000 distinct CDR3 sequences listed, approximately 14% were seen once. This rearrangement joins TRBV20-1 to TRBJ2-7, with TRBD2 identical over 9 bases. The sequencing here drew on PBMCs from blood, taken less than 13 days after vaccination. The sequence was obtained from a man between 45 and 60 years old who received an inactivated influenza vaccine. The CDR3, as DNA: TGCAGTGCTAGTTTTGTAGCGGGAGCGAGAGAGCAGTACTTC. This gives the protein CSASFVAGAREQYF.